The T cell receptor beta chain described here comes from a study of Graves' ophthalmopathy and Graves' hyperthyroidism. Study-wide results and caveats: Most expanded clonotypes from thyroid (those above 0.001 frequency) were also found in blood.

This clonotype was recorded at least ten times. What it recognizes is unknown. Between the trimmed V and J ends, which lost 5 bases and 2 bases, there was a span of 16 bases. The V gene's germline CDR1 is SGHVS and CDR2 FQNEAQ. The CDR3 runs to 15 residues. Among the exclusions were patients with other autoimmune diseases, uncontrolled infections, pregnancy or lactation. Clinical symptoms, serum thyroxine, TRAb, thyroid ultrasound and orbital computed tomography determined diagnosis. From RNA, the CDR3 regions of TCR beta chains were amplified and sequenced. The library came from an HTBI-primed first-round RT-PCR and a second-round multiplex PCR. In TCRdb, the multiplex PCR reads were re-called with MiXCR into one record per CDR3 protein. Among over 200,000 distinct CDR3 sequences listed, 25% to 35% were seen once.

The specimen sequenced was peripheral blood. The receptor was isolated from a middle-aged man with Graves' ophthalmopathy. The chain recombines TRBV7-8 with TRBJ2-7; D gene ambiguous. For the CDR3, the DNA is TGTGCCAGCAGCCCCGAAGCAGGCTTCACCTACGAGCAGTACTTC. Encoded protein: CASSPEAGFTYEQYF.